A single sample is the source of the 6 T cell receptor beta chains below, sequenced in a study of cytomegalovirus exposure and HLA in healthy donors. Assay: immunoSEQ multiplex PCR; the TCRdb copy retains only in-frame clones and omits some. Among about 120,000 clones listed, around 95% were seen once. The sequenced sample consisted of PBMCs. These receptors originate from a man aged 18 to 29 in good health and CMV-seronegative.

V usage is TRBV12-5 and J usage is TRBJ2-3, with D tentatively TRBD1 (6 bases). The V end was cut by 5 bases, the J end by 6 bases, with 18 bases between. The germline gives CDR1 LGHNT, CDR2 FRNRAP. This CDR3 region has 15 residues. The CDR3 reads CASGLGQESADTQYF. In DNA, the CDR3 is TGTGCTAGTGGTCTGGGACAAGAATCGGCGGATACGCAGTATTTT.

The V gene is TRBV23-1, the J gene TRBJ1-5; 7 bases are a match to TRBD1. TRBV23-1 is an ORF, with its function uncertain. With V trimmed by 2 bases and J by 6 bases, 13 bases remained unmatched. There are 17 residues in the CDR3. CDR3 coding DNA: TGCGCCAGCAGTCAAGCCTCGGACAGGATGGACTGTCAGCCCCAGCATTTT. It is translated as CASSQASDRMDCQPQHF.

CDR3 nucleotides: TGTGCCAGTAAGGGGATTTCCAAACACACTGAAGCTTTCTTT. Translated: CASKGISKHTEAFF. The chain couples TRBV19 to TRBJ1-1, with a weak D call TRBD1 (5 bases). CDR1 is LNHDA and CDR2 is SQIVND in the germline V gene (reference sequence). Trimming removed 7 bases from V and 3 bases from J, with 15 bases in between. The CDR3 is 14 amino acids.

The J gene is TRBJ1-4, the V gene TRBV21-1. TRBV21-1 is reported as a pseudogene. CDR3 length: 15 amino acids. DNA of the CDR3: TGTGCCAGCAGCAAAGAGACCGGGATGGATGAAAAACTGTTTTTT. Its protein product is CASSKETGMDEKLFF.

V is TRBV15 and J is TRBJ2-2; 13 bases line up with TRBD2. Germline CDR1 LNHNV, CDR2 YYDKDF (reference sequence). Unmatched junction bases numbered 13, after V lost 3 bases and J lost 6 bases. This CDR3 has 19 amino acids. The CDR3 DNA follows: TGTGCCACCAGCAGGCCTTCCTCTTCACTAGCGGGAGGGCCCGGGGAGCTGTTTTTT. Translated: CATSRPSSSLAGGPGELFF.

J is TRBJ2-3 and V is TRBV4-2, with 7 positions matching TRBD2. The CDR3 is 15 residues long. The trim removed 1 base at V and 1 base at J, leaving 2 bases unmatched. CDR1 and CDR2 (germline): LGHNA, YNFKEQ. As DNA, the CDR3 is TGTGCCAGCAGCCAAGTCCTAGCGGGCACAGATACGCAGTATTTT. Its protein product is CASSQVLAGTDTQYF.